This T cell receptor beta chain was observed in a study of cytomegalovirus exposure and HLA in healthy donors. Overall study findings and caveats: V segments that were indistinguishable, TRBV6-2 and TRBV6-3 among them, were omitted from analysis. Per a prior analysis, the majority of TCR beta V segments were productive roughly 87% or roughly 30% of the time. Sequencing likely produced, as an artifact, a cluster of highly shared sequence variants.

Vbeta (60) and Jbeta (13) primers were used in the PCR. Sequencing was performed with immunoSEQ multiplex PCR; in TCRdb, only in-frame clones are kept and a portion is missing. This sample has about 220,000 clones, with over 80% found just once. Notes on this clone: Antigen specificity is unknown.

CDR1 is SGHRS and CDR2 is YFSETQ in the germline V gene. This CDR3 contains 12 residues. Trimming removed 4 bases from V and 6 bases from J, with 11 bases in between. The sample comprised PBMCs. The chain uses TRBV5-1 and TRBJ2-7; D perhaps matches TRBD2 (6 bases). The TCR was taken from a boy younger than 10 in good health and CMV-seronegative. CDR3 DNA: TGCGCCAGCAGCCCGGGCGGGGTCGAGCAGTACTTC. This encodes CASSPGGVEQYF.